The sequence of this T cell receptor beta chain was determined in a study of T cells in Graves' hyperthyroidism and ophthalmopathy. Study outcomes and limitations: Through a model of 13 V-J features, ophthalmopathy was separated from stable hyperthyroidism. Among clonotypes expanded in thyroid above 0.001, most were also found in blood.

RNA transcripts gave rise to amplified TCR beta CDR3 regions. A first-round RT-PCR of the TCR CDR3 used the HTBI primer set. MiXCR, applied by TCRdb to the multiplex PCR reads, yields one record per CDR3 protein. The sample carries some 510,000 distinct CDR3 sequences, around 20% recorded once. The table lists this clonotype with many counts. What it binds is unknown. V lost 3 bases to trimming and J lost 6 bases, with 8 bases between them. CDR1 is DFQATT, CDR2 SNEGSKA, per germline (reference sequence). This CDR3 region has 11 residues. Lactation, pregnancy, other autoimmune disease or uncontrolled infection led to exclusion of patients. Diagnosis rested on symptoms, serum thyroxine and TRAb, thyroid ultrasound, and orbital computed tomography.

This clonotype was obtained from a man in his late teens or twenties with Graves' hyperthyroidism. Sequencing was done on a sample of blood. The genes are TRBV20-1 and TRBJ1-2; D unresolved. CDR3 nucleotides: TGCAGTGCTAGTCGCCTTGATGGCTACACCTTC. Translation: CSASRLDGYTF.